These T cell receptor beta chains were read from a single sample in a study of cytomegalovirus exposure and HLA in healthy donors. Generated by immunoSEQ multiplex PCR, the TCRdb table keeps only in-frame clones and is missing some. Of about 180,000 clones listed, less than 80% are singletons. What was sequenced was PBMCs. The receptors derive from a woman aged 40 to 50 in good health and CMV-seronegative. The CDR3 runs from the conserved cysteine through the conserved F or W. A D gene is named only where the DNA matches it firmly. Expanded clones are given a class, and other clones once, few, many or no size at all.

clone size	J gene	D gene	V gene	CDR3 DNA	CDR3 protein
once	TRBJ2-5	-	TRBV27	TGTGCCAGCAGTTTTGGGGGGGAGACCCAGTACTTC	CASSFGGETQYF
-	TRBJ2-3	TRBD2	TRBV7-8	TGTGCCAGCAGCACTACTTGGACTAGCGGGAGCACAGATACGCAGTATTTT	CASSTTWTSGSTDTQYF
-	TRBJ1-1	-	TRBV19	TGTGCCAGTAGTCACGCGGGGTTAAAGAACACTGAAGCTTTCTTT	CASSHAGLKNTEAFF
-	TRBJ2-7	-	TRBV7-2	TGTGCCAGCAGCTCGGCAGGGTCTACCTACGAGCAGTACTTC	CASSSAGSTYEQYF
-	TRBJ2-1	TRBD2	TRBV15	TGTGCCACCAGACATAGCGGGAGTCCCTACAATGAGCAGTTCTTC	CATRHSGSPYNEQFF
-	TRBJ1-2	TRBD1	TRBV7-2	TGTGCCAGCAGCAGCCGGGACAGATATAACTATGGCTACACCTTC	CASSSRDRYNYGYTF
-	TRBJ2-5	TRBD2	TRBV4-1	TGCGCCAGCAGCCACTTCGGACTAGCGGGGGCCCAGAAAGAGACCCAGTACTTC	CASSHFGLAGAQKETQYF
-	TRBJ2-3	TRBD2	TRBV7-6	TGTGCCAGCAGCCCTAGCGGGGGGGCCGAAGATACGCAGTATTTT	CASSPSGGAEDTQYF
-	TRBJ2-1	-	TRBV7-9	TGTGCCAGCAGCTCCAGGCGAGATTACAATGAGCAGTTCTTC	CASSSRRDYNEQFF
-	TRBJ2-1	-	TRBV9	TGTGCCAGCAGTGTAGGCGGTTCGCAGTTCTTC	CASSVGGSQFF
once	TRBJ2-1	-	TRBV28	TGTGCCAGCAGTCTCTCCCCAGGTACCGATGAGCAGTTCTTC	CASSLSPGTDEQFF
once	TRBJ2-5	TRBD1	TRBV7-8	TGTGCCAGCAGCTTAGGTTGGGGGACAGGGCGATTAACCGAAGAGACCCAGTACTTC	CASSLGWGTGRLTEETQYF
-	TRBJ2-2	TRBD1	TRBV19	TGTGCCACCACAGGGGGGCAGCACACCGGGGAGCTGTTTTTT	CATTGGQHTGELFF
-	TRBJ2-1	-	TRBV29-1	TGCAGCGTTGTTGGCGGGACTAATGAGCAGTTCTTC	CSVVGGTNEQFF